One sample yielded the 22 T cell receptor beta chains listed below, sequenced in a study of blood T cell repertoires in COVID-19. The protocol was immunoSEQ multiplex PCR, while the TCRdb copy is restricted to in-frame clones and leaves out a portion. The sample lists roughly 250,000 clones, approximately 88% occurring once. Material for sequencing was PBMCs or T cells enriched from blood (not recorded which). The receptors originated from a woman in her thirties with acute COVID-19.

J is TRBJ2-7 and V is TRBV19, with 9 bases identical to TRBD1. V was clipped by 6 bases and J by 7 bases; unmatched bases: 10. In germline, CDR1 is LNHDA, CDR2 SQIVND (reference sequence). This CDR3 region has 14 residues. The CDR3 DNA sequence: TGTGCCAGTAGGGAGCACAGGGGGCTCGGAGAGCAGTACTTC. This sequence encodes CASREHRGLGEQYF.

The rearrangement joins TRBV5-1 to TRBJ2-5; 7 bases are shared with TRBD1. The J segment lost 0 bases and the V segment lost 4 bases, leaving 6 bases of the junction unmatched. Germline V gives CDR1 SGHRS, CDR2 YFSETQ. This CDR3 contains 15 residues. CDR3 bases: TGCGCCAGCAGCCAAGGGACAGTGTACCAAGAGACCCAGTACTTC. Amino acids: CASSQGTVYQETQYF.

V is TRBV5-6 and J is TRBJ1-2, with D tentatively TRBD1 (5 bases). The length of the CDR3 is 15 residues. CDR1 and CDR2 from the germline V gene are SGHDT and YYEEEE. V dropped 2 bases and J dropped 5 bases, with 16 bases sitting between them. CDR3 residues: CASSLQGLGGYGYTF. CDR3 sequence (DNA): TGTGCCAGCAGCTTACAAGGCCTCGGGGGGTATGGCTACACCTTC. Drawing the rest from reference TRBV5-6 and TRBJ1-2, the complete variable domain is DAGVTQSPTHLIKTRGQQVTLRCSPKSGHDTVSWYQQALGQGPQFIFQYYEEEERQRGNFPDRFSGHQFPNYSSELNVNALLLGDSALYLCASSLQGLGGYGYTFGSGTRLTVV.

J is TRBJ2-7 and V is TRBV5-6; perhaps TRBD1 as D (5 bases). V was clipped by 0 bases and J by 3 bases, with 7 bases between them. Germline V CDR1 and CDR2: SGHDT, YYEEEE. The CDR3 spans 13 residues. The CDR3 loop reads CASSLGQRYEQYF. CDR3 bases: TGTGCCAGCAGCTTGGGACAGCGCTACGAGCAGTACTTC.

J is TRBJ2-3 and V is TRBV20-1; D uncertain. V lost 0 bases to trimming and J lost 7 bases, with 5 bases between them. In germline, CDR1 is DFQATT, CDR2 SNEGSKA (reference sequence). The CDR3 loop spans 11 amino acids. The CDR3 reads CSAREFNTQYF. The DNA for the CDR3 is TGCAGTGCTAGAGAGTTTAATACGCAGTATTTT.

The rearrangement joins TRBV6-5 to TRBJ1-4; 8 nucleotides agree with TRBD1. Germline trimming cut 4 bases from V and 8 bases from J; bases unmatched to any gene: 6. Germline CDR1 is MNHEY and CDR2 is SVGAGI. This CDR3 has 14 amino acids. The CDR3 reads CASSSQGAGEKLFF. CDR3 DNA: TGTGCCAGCAGTTCCCAGGGGGCGGGAGAAAAACTGTTTTTT.

J is TRBJ1-1 and V is TRBV2; D is possibly TRBD1 (5 bases). CDR1 and CDR2 from the germline V gene are SNHLY and FYNNEI. CDR3 length: 12 amino acids. The ends were cut back, 6 bases at V and 6 bases at J, with 11 bases in the middle. The chain's CDR3 is CASRGEGPEAFF. Written as DNA, the CDR3 is TGTGCCAGCAGGGGGGAGGGGCCTGAAGCTTTCTTT. Full variable domain (missing parts from reference TRBV2 and TRBJ1-1): EPEVTQTPSHQVTQMGQEVILRCVPISNHLYFYWYRQILGQKVEFLVSFYNNEISEKSEIFDDQFSVERPDGSNFTLKIRSTKLEDSAMYFCASRGEGPEAFFGQGTRLTVV.

This CDR3 is CASSFEGSVAHTDTQYF. In DNA form, the CDR3 reads TGCGCCAGCAGCTTCGAGGGCTCGGTGGCGCACACAGATACGCAGTATTTT. V gene TRBV5-1 combines with J gene TRBJ2-3, with a tentative D call TRBD2 (5 bases). The germline CDR1 and CDR2 sequences are SGHRS and YFSETQ. CDR3 length equals 17 residues. Trimming took off 2 bases at V and 2 bases at J, with 18 bases between the two ends.

The genes are TRBV6-5 and TRBJ2-7; TRBD1 matches 8 bases. Germline values: CDR1 MNHEY, CDR2 SVGAGI. The CDR3 totals 14 residues. The V and J ends lost 6 bases and 2 bases, in that order; junction bases with no gene match: 6. In nucleotides, the CDR3 is TGTGCCAGCAGGACCGGGACAGGACCCTACGAGCAGTACTTC. It is translated as CASRTGTGPYEQYF.

This clone showed up just a few times. The CDR3 protein is CASSLDQGDTEAFF. Written as DNA, the CDR3 is TGTGCCAGCAGCTTAGATCAGGGGGACACTGAAGCTTTCTTT. This chain connects TRBV7-9 to TRBJ1-1; TRBD1 aligns across 7 bases. Germline V gives CDR1 SEHNR, CDR2 FQNEAQ (reference sequence). Unmatched junction bases numbered 2, after V lost 1 base and J lost 3 bases. The CDR3 is 14 residues long.

This clone was seen a single time. The chain recombines TRBV5-1 with TRBJ1-1, with D maybe TRBD1 (6 bases). This CDR3 has 15 amino acids. Deletions cut 5 bases from V and 5 bases from J, with 19 bases between. The germline V gene has CDR1 SGHRS and CDR2 YFSETQ. The CDR3 DNA reads as TGCGCCAGCAGACCTCTACAGGGTTGGGGAACTGAAGCTTTCTTT. This encodes CASRPLQGWGTEAFF.

This chain joins TRBV2 and TRBJ2-3; tentative D call: TRBD2 (5 bases). CDR1 and CDR2 from the germline V gene are SNHLY and FYNNEI. Trimming stripped 3 bases from V and 14 bases from J, with 18 bases between. This CDR3 has 13 residues. CDR3 nucleotides: TGTGCCAGCAGTGAGGCCCCGGGAAACCGTGGGTATTTT. This encodes CASSEAPGNRGYF.

The rearrangement links TRBV23-1 to TRBJ2-7; TRBD2 aligns across 8 bases. TRBV23-1 carries the ORF label, with uncertain function. This CDR3 is 14 amino acids long. V was clipped by 2 bases and J by 2 bases; unmatched bases: 2. The CDR3: CASSQKRGPYEQYF. CDR3 bases: TGCGCCAGCAGTCAAAAGCGGGGGCCCTACGAGCAGTACTTC.

The CDR3 loop reads CASSGMSGGLTNSPLHF. The CDR3 DNA is TGTGCCAGCAGTGGGATGAGCGGAGGCCTTACTAATTCACCCCTCCACTTT. The rearrangement joins TRBV6-1 to TRBJ1-6; no firm D call. This CDR3 spans 17 amino acids. V was cut by 4 bases and J by 6 bases, with 19 bases left in between. Germline CDR1 is MNHNS and CDR2 is SASEGT.

The genes are TRBV28 and TRBJ1-5; TRBD1 agrees at 8 bases. The CDR3 totals 14 residues. CDR1 is MDHEN, CDR2 SYDVKM, per germline. The V and J ends lost 5 bases and 6 bases, in that order; junction bases with no gene match: 6. The CDR3 DNA reads TGTGCCAGCAGTCAGGGGGCCCCCGTTCAGCCCCAGCATTTT. Translating it yields CASSQGAPVQPQHF.

This clone was recorded once. The rearrangement links TRBV11-2 to TRBJ2-1, with a possible D match to TRBD2 (6 bases). The V end was cut by 3 bases, the J end by 4 bases, with 13 bases between. Germline loops: CDR1 SGHAT, CDR2 FQNNGV. CDR3 length: 15 residues. The CDR3 bases are TGTGCCAGCAGCTTCGACGCCGGGACTTACAATGAGCAGTTCTTC. Translated: CASSFDAGTYNEQFF. Combining the CDR3 with reference TRBV11-2 and TRBJ2-1 gives the whole variable domain EAGVAQSPRYKIIEKRQSVAFWCNPISGHATLYWYQQILGQGPKLLIQFQNNGVVDDSQLPKDRFSAERLKGVDSTLKIQPAKLEDSAVYLCASSFDAGTYNEQFFGPGTRLTVL.

CDR3 residues: CASSSDRSSYNEQFF. The CDR3 DNA is TGTGCCAGCAGCTCGGACAGGAGCTCCTACAATGAGCAGTTCTTC. The chain employs TRBV5-4 and TRBJ2-1, with 7 bases aligning to TRBD1. The J segment lost 0 bases and the V segment lost 3 bases, leaving 3 bases of the junction unmatched. The CDR3 runs 15 residues. The germline V gene encodes CDR1 SGHNT and CDR2 YYREEE (reference sequence).

The chain uses TRBV6-4 and TRBJ1-4; D gene uncertain. From germline, CDR1 is MRHNA and CDR2 SNTAGT. Trimming shortened V by 3 bases and J by 3 bases, and 5 bases separated the two germline ends. The CDR3 is made up of 13 amino acids. CDR3 bases: TGTGCCAGCAGTGAACAACCTAATGAAAAACTGTTTTTT. Translating it yields CASSEQPNEKLFF.

Only a few counts were recorded for this clone. The J gene is TRBJ1-1, the V gene TRBV25-1; D is ambiguous. The V gene lost 5 bases and the J gene lost 0 bases, with 10 bases spanning the gap. Germline values: CDR1 MGHDK, CDR2 SYGVNS. The CDR3 is 14 residues long. CDR3 DNA sequence: TGTGCCAGCAGTATGTCGACAATGAACACTGAAGCTTTCTTT. It specifies CASSMSTMNTEAFF.

The V call is TRBV5-5, the J call TRBJ1-3, with TRBD1 identical over 7 bases. V was pared by 4 bases and J by 2 bases, with 6 bases of the junction left unmatched. Germline V lookup: CDR1 SGHKS, CDR2 YYEKEE (reference sequence). The CDR3 runs to 15 residues. CDR3 nucleotides: TGTGCCAGCAGCCGAGACAGGGCAGCTGGAAACACCATATATTTT. Its protein product is CASSRDRAAGNTIYF. The variable domain in full, with the rest retrieved from reference TRBV5-5 and TRBJ1-3, is DAGVTQSPTHLIKTRGQQVTLRCSPISGHKSVSWYQQVLGQGPQFIFQYYEKEERGRGNFPDRFSARQFPNYSSELNVNALLLGDSALYLCASSRDRAAGNTIYFGEGSWLTVV.

In nucleotides, the CDR3 is TGTGCCAGCAGTGAAAGAGGCACCGGGGAGCTGTTTTTT. This gives the protein CASSERGTGELFF. The chain links TRBV2 to TRBJ2-2, with D uncertain. Germline CDR1 reads SNHLY; CDR2 reads FYNNEI. CDR3 size: 13 residues. Trimming left V 2 bases short and J 4 bases short, with 5 bases between.

This clone was recorded once. The rearrangement joins TRBV2 to TRBJ1-2; 12 bases match TRBD1. This CDR3 contains 16 residues. Losses at the gene ends were 3 bases for V and 6 bases for J; bases not matched to a gene: 8. Germline V lookup: CDR1 SNHLY, CDR2 FYNNEI. The DNA of the CDR3 is TGTGCCAGCAGTGAGGGACAGGGGGCGTTGGAACATGGCTACACCTTC. It translates to CASSEGQGALEHGYTF.